Sequencing of this T cell receptor (beta chain) was carried out in a study of shared clonotypes between healthy human individuals. Assay: immunoSEQ multiplex PCR; the TCRdb copy retains only in-frame clones and omits some. Among about 1 million clones listed, around 74% were seen once. The CDR3 is made up of 17 amino acids. V gave up 5 bases and J gave up 1 base; unmatched junction bases: 12. CDR1 and CDR2 (germline): SEHNR, FQNEAQ (reference sequence). This TCR was recovered from a man between 18 and 29 years old in good health. The chain recombines TRBV7-9 with TRBJ2-5; TRBD1 matches 8 bases. The sample was memory CD4+ T cells sorted from blood. Subset described: CD45RA-negative fraction. The CDR3 bases are TGTGCCAGCAGCGGAATTGGAGGGGACAGGAGCCAAGAGACCCAGTACTTC. Its translation: CASSGIGGDRSQETQYF. The complete variable domain, with remaining parts taken from reference TRBV7-9 and TRBJ2-5, reads DTGVSQNPRHKITKRGQNVTFRCDPISEHNRLYWYRQTLGQGPEFLTYFQNEAQLEKSRLLSDRFSAERPKGSFSTLEIQRTEQGDSAMYLCASSGIGGDRSQETQYFGPGTRLLVL.